A selection of T cell receptor beta chains follows, all from one sample in a study of T cells expressing NK-cell markers. After re-calling the 5' RACE reads, TCRdb lists one entry per CDR3 protein, DNA absent. The data show 550,000 to 600,000 distinct CDR3 sequences, and the top ten clones hold about 3.6%. The specimen was blood T cells: a sorted CD56 or NKG2C T cell subset, CD4+ or CD8+ T cells, or bulk PBMC T cells (not recorded which). Receptors were obtained from a man between 18 and 29 years old in good health. The CDR3 runs from the conserved cysteine through the conserved F or W.

TRBJ2-1 TRBV7-3 CASSPPPSAGMNEQFF
TRBJ2-2 TRBV4-2 CASSHDKGQGPGELFF
TRBJ2-3 TRBV7-9 CASSGTSGTDTQYF
TRBJ1-1 TRBV12-3/TRBV12-4 CASSPWGDEAFF
TRBJ2-1 TRBV5-1 CASSVGTSPQVRYEQFF
TRBJ2-3 TRBV7-9 CASELAGSDTQYF
TRBJ2-2 TRBV5-1 CASSTVGNTGELFF
TRBJ1-1 TRBV5-1 CASESQGEAFF
TRBJ1-5 TRBV5-1 CASSPSGDEQPQHF
TRBJ2-7 TRBV7-8 CASSPPGTRGEQYF
TRBJ2-3 TRBV7-8 CASRPTSGMTDTQYF
TRBJ2-2 TRBV27 CASSFATTSGPGELFF
TRBJ2-2 TRBV9 CASSPQVVNTGELFF